This TCR beta chain was obtained from a study of blood T cell repertoires in COVID-19. The wider study: Acute and convalescent COVID-19 specimens originated in the United States, Italy and Spain.

Sequencing was performed with immunoSEQ multiplex PCR; in TCRdb, only in-frame clones are kept and a portion is missing. The data show 200,000 to 250,000 clones, with roughly 84% seen just once and approximately 7.3% held by the top ten. Germline lookup yields CDR1 SGHNT and CDR2 YYREEE (reference sequence). After removal of 5 bases from V and 4 bases from J, the junction contained 10 bases not matched to a gene. CDR3 size: 15 residues. The receptor was isolated from a woman aged 35 to 49 who had recovered from COVID-19. The sample consisted of PBMCs or T cells enriched from blood (not recorded which). V and J are TRBV5-4 and TRBJ1-2, with 8 bases lining up with TRBD1. The CDR3 nucleotides read TGTGCCAGCAGTAAAGACAGGGGCAGCGGCTATGGCTACACCTTC. It encodes CASSKDRGSGYGYTF.